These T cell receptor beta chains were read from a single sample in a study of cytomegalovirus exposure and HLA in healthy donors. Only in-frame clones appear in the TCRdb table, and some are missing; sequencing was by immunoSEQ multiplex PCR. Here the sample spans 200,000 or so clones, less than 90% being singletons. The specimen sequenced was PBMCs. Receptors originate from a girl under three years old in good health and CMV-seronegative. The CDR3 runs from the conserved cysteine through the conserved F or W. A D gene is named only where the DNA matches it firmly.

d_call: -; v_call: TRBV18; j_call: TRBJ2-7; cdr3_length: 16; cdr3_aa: CASSPPTDRPSYEQYF; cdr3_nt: TGTGCCAGCTCACCACCGACGGACAGACCAAGTTACGAGCAGTACTTC
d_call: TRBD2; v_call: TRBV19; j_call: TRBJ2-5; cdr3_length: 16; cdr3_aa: CASSLGLVSRQETQYF; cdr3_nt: TGTGCCAGTAGTCTAGGACTAGTGAGTCGACAAGAGACCCAGTACTTC
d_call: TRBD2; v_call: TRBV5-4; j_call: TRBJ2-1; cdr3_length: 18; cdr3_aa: CASSPRLAGGPDPNEQFF; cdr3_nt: TGTGCCAGCAGCCCTAGACTAGCGGGGGGCCCGGACCCCAATGAGCAGTTCTTC
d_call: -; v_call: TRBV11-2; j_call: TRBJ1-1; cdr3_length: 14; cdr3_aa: CASSHQVFPSEAFF; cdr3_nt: TGTGCCAGCAGCCATCAGGTCTTCCCCAGTGAAGCTTTCTTT
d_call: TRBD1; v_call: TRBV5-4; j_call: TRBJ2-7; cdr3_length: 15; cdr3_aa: CASSLGTGLTYEQYF; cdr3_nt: TGTGCCAGCAGCTTGGGGACAGGACTCACCTACGAGCAGTACTTC
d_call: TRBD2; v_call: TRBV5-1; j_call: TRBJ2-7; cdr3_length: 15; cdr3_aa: CASSLEASGTYEQYF; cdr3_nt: TGCGCCAGCAGCTTGGAGGCTAGCGGGACCTACGAGCAGTACTTC
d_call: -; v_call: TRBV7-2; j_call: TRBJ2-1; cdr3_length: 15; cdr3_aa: CASSLGSGFPNEQFF; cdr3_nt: TGTGCCAGCAGCTTAGGCTCAGGATTCCCCAATGAGCAGTTCTTC
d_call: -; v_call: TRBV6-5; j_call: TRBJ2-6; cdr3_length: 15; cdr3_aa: CASSLAYSGANVLTF; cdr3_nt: TGTGCCAGCAGTTTAGCATACTCTGGGGCCAACGTCCTGACTTTC
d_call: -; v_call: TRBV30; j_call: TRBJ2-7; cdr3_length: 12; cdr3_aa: CAWSLTGREQYF; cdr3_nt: TGTGCCTGGAGCCTTACAGGGAGAGAGCAGTACTTC
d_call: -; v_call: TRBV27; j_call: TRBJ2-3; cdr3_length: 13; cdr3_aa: CASSLTGTDTQYF; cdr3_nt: TGTGCCAGCAGTTTAACGGGAACCGATACGCAGTATTTT
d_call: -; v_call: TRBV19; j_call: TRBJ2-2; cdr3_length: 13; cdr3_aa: CASSLQGTGELFF; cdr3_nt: TGTGCCAGTAGTCTACAGGGCACCGGGGAGCTGTTTTTT
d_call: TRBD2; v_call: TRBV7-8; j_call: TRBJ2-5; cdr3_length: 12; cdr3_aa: CAGGGPRETQYF; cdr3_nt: TGTGCCGGGGGAGGGCCTCGCGAGACCCAGTACTTC
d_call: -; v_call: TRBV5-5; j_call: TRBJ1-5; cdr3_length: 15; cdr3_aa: CASSFSWVGGQPQHF; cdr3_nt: TGTGCCAGCAGCTTTTCGTGGGTCGGCGGCCAGCCCCAGCATTTT
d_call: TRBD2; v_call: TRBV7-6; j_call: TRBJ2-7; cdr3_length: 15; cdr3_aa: CASSLGAGGRYEQYF; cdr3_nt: TGTGCCAGCAGCTTGGGAGCGGGAGGCAGGTACGAGCAGTACTTC
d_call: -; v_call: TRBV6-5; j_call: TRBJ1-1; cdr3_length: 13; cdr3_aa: CASSPDKNTEAFF; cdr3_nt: TGTGCCAGCAGCCCGGACAAGAACACTGAAGCTTTCTTT
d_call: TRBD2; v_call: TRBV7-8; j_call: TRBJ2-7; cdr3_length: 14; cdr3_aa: CASSKTAGVYEQYF; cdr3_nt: TGTGCCAGCAGCAAGACGGCGGGGGTCTACGAGCAGTACTTC
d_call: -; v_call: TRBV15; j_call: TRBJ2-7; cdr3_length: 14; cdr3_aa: CATSRGPGEYEQYF; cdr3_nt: TGTGCCACCAGCAGGGGGCCGGGGGAGTACGAGCAGTACTTC
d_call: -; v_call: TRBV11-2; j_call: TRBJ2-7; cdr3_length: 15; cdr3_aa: CASSFKTGHIYERYF; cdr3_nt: TGTGCCAGCAGCTTCAAAACGGGACACATTTACGAGCGGTACTTC
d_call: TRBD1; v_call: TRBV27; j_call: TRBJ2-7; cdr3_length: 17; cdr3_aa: CASSLSPWGTGSYEQYF; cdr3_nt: TGTGCCAGCAGTTTGTCCCCGTGGGGGACAGGTTCTTACGAGCAGTACTTC